Each of the 8 T cell receptor beta chains below was sequenced from the same sample in a study of T-cell reconstitution after alpha-beta-depleted transplantation in children. The TCRbeta library was prepared with unique molecular identifiers. Via MiXCR, TCRdb re-called the PCR reads, giving one row per CDR3 protein. The profile shows about 160,000 distinct CDR3 sequences, 11% of them singletons. Sequencing used PBMCs, obtained before TCRalphabeta/CD19-depleted stem cell transplant. The receptors stem from a boy younger than 10 with acute myeloid leukemia, due to receive a stem cell transplant.

This clonotype is judged medium-sized (0.01 to 0.1%). The rearrangement uses TRBV5-1 and TRBJ2-3; D unclear. Germline CDR1 reads SGHRS; CDR2 reads YFSETQ. The CDR3 is 18 amino acids. The V end was cut by 4 bases, the J end by 0 bases, with 21 bases between. The chain's CDR3 is CASSLEAVLPSSTDTQYF. The CDR3 coding sequence is TGCGCCAGCAGCCTAGAAGCAGTTCTCCCCTCTAGCACAGATACGCAGTATTTT.

This clonotype has at least ten counts. The chain employs TRBV5-1 and TRBJ2-3, with 8 bases matching TRBD1. Looked up from germline, CDR1 is SGHRS and CDR2 is YFSETQ. V trimming: 7 bases; J trimming: 3 bases; junction bases outside the gene matches: 16. The CDR3 runs 17 residues. CDR3 nucleotides: TGCGCCAGCTATCGAACCTTCAGGGGGCGCAGGACAGATACGCAGTATTTT. Protein sequence: CASYRTFRGRRTDTQYF.

This clonotype was seen many times. The chain combines TRBV20-1 with TRBJ2-4; D is tentatively TRBD1 or TRBD2 (6 bases each). The CDR3 has 15 amino acids. Germline CDR1 reads DFQATT; CDR2 reads SNEGSKA (reference sequence). V shed 0 bases and J shed 1 base, with 10 bases lying between them. The CDR3 bases are TGCAGTGCTAGAGAACCGGGGGCGGCCAAAAACATTCAGTACTTC. This gives the protein CSAREPGAAKNIQYF.

The table lists this clonotype with many counts. J is TRBJ1-6 and V is TRBV5-1, with D possibly being TRBD1 (5 bases). This CDR3 is built from 18 residues. Germline values: CDR1 SGHRS, CDR2 YFSETQ. V lost 0 bases and J 4 bases, leaving 17 bases between the germline ends. CDR3 region: CASSLEFQVGRYNSPLHF. The CDR3 nucleotides are TGCGCCAGCAGCTTGGAGTTCCAGGTGGGGCGATATAATTCACCCCTCCACTTT.

The rearrangement uses TRBV19 and TRBJ1-1; D is possibly TRBD1 (5 bases). The CDR3 loop spans 15 amino acids. Trimming removed 3 bases at V and 2 bases at J, with 13 bases between. Germline V gene lookup returns CDR1 LNHDA and CDR2 SQIVND (reference sequence). Here the CDR3 DNA reads TGTGCCAGTAGTATCGTGGCAGGGTTAAACACTGAAGCTTTCTTT. Translated, it gives CASSIVAGLNTEAFF.

This rearrangement joins TRBV25-1 to TRBJ2-2, with 8 bases identical to TRBD1. Looked up from germline, CDR1 is MGHDK and CDR2 is SYGVNS. J lost 0 bases, V lost 2 bases, and 5 bases had no gene match. This CDR3 contains 17 residues. The CDR3 sequence is CASSEPGQGPNTGELFF. The CDR3 DNA reads as TGTGCCAGCAGTGAACCCGGACAGGGACCGAACACCGGGGAGCTGTTTTTT.

This clonotype was detected many times. V is TRBV12-3 or TRBV12-4 and J is TRBJ1-3; D is uncertain. This CDR3 has 14 amino acids. Trimming took off 2 bases at V and 3 bases at J, with 8 bases between the two ends. The CDR3 sequence: CASSLRGLGNTIYF. CDR3 nucleotide sequence: TGTGCCAGCAGTTTAAGAGGTCTTGGAAACACCATATATTTT.

This clonotype was seen many times. The chain has TRBV20-1 and TRBJ2-7, with 9 bases matching TRBD1. The CDR3 length is 15 residues. J gave up 4 bases and V 3 bases, and 10 bases lay outside the gene matches. CDR1 is DFQATT, CDR2 SNEGSKA, per germline (reference sequence). CDR3 protein: CSARTPGQGNYEQYF. In nucleotides, the CDR3 is TGCAGTGCTAGGACTCCGGGACAGGGTAATTACGAGCAGTACTTC.